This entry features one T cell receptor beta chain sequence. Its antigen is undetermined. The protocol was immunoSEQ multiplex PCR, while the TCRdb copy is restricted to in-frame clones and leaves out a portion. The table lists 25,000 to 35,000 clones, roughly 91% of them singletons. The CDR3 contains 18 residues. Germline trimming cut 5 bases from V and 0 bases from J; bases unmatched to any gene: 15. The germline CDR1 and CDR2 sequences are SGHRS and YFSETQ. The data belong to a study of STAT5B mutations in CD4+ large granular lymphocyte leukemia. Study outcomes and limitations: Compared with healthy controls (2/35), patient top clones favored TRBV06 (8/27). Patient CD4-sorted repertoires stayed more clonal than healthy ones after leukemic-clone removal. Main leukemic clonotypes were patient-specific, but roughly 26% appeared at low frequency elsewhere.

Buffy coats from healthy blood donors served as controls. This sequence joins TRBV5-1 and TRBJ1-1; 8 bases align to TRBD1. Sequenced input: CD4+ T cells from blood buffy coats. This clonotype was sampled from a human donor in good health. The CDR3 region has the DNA TGCGCCAGCAGGGTTACCGGACAGGGCTCTAACATGAACACTGAAGCTTTCTTT. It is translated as CASRVTGQGSNMNTEAFF.